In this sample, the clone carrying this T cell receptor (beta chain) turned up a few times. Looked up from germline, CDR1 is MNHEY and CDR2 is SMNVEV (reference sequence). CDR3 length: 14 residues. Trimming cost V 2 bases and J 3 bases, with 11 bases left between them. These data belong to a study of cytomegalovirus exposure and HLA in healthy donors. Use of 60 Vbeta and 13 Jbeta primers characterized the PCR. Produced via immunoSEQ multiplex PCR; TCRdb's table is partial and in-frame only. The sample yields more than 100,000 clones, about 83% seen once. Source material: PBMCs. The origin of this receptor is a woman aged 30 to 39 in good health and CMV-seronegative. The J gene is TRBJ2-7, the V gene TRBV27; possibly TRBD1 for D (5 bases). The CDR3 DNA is TGTGCCAGCAGTTTAGGTGGGCAGGGCTACGAGCAGTACTTC. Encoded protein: CASSLGGQGYEQYF.